This TCR beta chain was found in a study of blood T cell repertoires in COVID-19. Study-wide background: COVID-19 samples from acute and convalescent phases originated in the United States, Italy and Spain. Sources were T cells, B-cell-depleted T cells, or PBMCs; the material itself was cDNA or gDNA.

Germline-derived CDR1 and CDR2 are SGHNT and YYREEE (reference sequence). V was shortened by 4 bases and J by 7 bases, with 20 bases between the two germline ends. CDR3 length: 15 residues. Under the authors' procedure: By means of reference gene primer amplification, nucleated cell counts were estimated. Using immunoSEQ multiplex PCR, the repertoire was profiled, and TCRdb retains in-frame clones only, with some absent. The D gene and trimming were derived from the DNA, and the V and J assignments and clone size from that table. The data show tens of thousands of clones, 91% seen once. Sequenced input: peripheral blood. This clonotype was sampled from a human donor in a cohort sampled during active COVID-19. The chain recombines TRBV5-4 with TRBJ1-2; D possibly corresponds to TRBD1 (6 bases). As DNA, the CDR3 is TGTGCCAGCAGCCCTTGGGAGGGGGTTATCTCTGGCTACACCTTC. This encodes CASSPWEGVISGYTF.